This T cell receptor (beta chain) is from a study of T cells in Graves' hyperthyroidism and ophthalmopathy. Fresh peripheral blood, 8 to 10 ml of it, supplied the PBMCs. There are many counts of this clonotype. V was cut by 5 bases and J by 2 bases, with 7 bases left in between. The CDR3 has 13 amino acids. Germline CDR1 reads SGHVS; CDR2 reads FQNEAQ. Amplified TCR beta CDR3 regions came from RNA transcripts. The TCR CDR3 was amplified in a first-round RT-PCR using the HTBI primer set. Via MiXCR, TCRdb re-called the multiplex PCR reads, giving one row per CDR3 protein. In the table there are around 300,000 distinct CDR3 sequences, 10% to 15% of which are singletons.

This TCR came from a woman in her 30s with Graves' hyperthyroidism that later progressed to Graves' ophthalmopathy. V is TRBV7-8 and J is TRBJ2-1; no clear D. The sequenced sample consisted of blood. The CDR3 region has the DNA TGTGCCAGCAGCACAGATGCCTACAATGAGCAGTTCTTC. The encoded protein is CASSTDAYNEQFF.